Listed here are 7 T cell receptor beta chains from one sample, sequenced in a study of T cell repertoires in cytomegalovirus infection (dated by TCRdb to between 2018 and 2021). In the paper's terms, the treatment or condition label means: in vitro stimulation with specific CMV peptide epitopes to enrich CMV-specific T cells. These reads were obtained on an Illumina HiSeq 1500. TCRdb cleaned the public reads at Q25 with fastp, built clones with MiXCR and kept in-frame beta chains. Identical CDR3 protein sequences are pooled into one entry, listed with their most common genes and DNA. For this sample there are some 900,000 distinct CDR3 sequences; approximately 29% appear just once. Clones ranked in the top ten supply under 15% of the sample. For these TCRs, the target antigens are not known. The material was cultured CD8+ T cells from PBMCs, obtained from culture after CMV antigen stimulation. These receptors originate from a human donor in good health (CMV status not recorded). Some clones in this sample may be carry-over from other donors' samples.

The CDR3 sequence is CASEKTGGLAKNIQYF. In DNA, the CDR3 is TGTGCAAGCGAGAAAACCGGGGGCTTAGCCAAAAACATTCAGTACTTC. The V and J genes are TRBV7-9 and TRBJ2-4; possibly TRBD1 or TRBD2 for D (6 bases each). This CDR3 contains 16 residues. The germline V gene has CDR1 SEHNR and CDR2 FQNEAQ (reference sequence).

The rearrangement links TRBV6-1 to TRBJ1-3; D may be TRBD1 (5 bases). The CDR3 spans 14 residues. Between the trimmed V and J ends, which lost 10 bases and 2 bases, there was a span of 15 bases. The germline V gene encodes CDR1 MNHNS and CDR2 SASEGT. DNA for the CDR3: TGTGCCACCTCCTCGACAGCCACTGGAAACACCATATATTTT. The encoded protein is CATSSTATGNTIYF.

The chain joins TRBV7-9 to TRBJ2-1; a possible D gene is TRBD2 (5 bases). Germline V gene sequence: CDR1 SEHNR, CDR2 FQNEAQ (reference sequence). The CDR3 has 14 residues. V lost 1 base and J 9 bases, leaving 13 bases between the germline ends. For the CDR3, the DNA is TGTGCCAGCAGCTTAGGTCGGGGATTCTCTGAGCAGTTCTTC. Its protein product is CASSLGRGFSEQFF.

As to this clonotype: It may be a read error: a sequence one base away is much more abundant. The chain carries TRBV7-2 and TRBJ2-1, with TRBD1 as a possible D gene (5 bases). Germline lookup yields CDR1 SGHTA and CDR2 FQGNSA. The CDR3 has 15 amino acids. CDR3 region: CAGSLGAGASNEQFF. DNA of the CDR3: TGTGCCGGCAGCTTAGGGGCAGGAGCCAGCAATGAGCAGTTCTTC. Based on the CDR3 plus reference TRBV7-2 and TRBJ2-1, the full variable domain is GAGVSQSPSNKVTEKGKDVELRCDPISGHTALYWYRQSLGQGLEFLIYFQGNSAPDKSGLPSDRFSAERTGGSVSTLTIQRTQQEDSAVYLCAGSLGAGASNEQFFGPGTRLTVL.

This chain joins TRBV12-3 or TRBV12-4 and TRBJ1-1, with D unresolved. V lost 3 bases and J 11 bases, leaving 13 bases between the germline ends. The CDR3 extends over 12 amino acids. CDR3 sequence (DNA): TGTGCCAGCAGTTTTCTAGGGTCCGGCGCTTTCTTT. Protein: CASSFLGSGAFF.

Of note for this clonotype: A clone one base away is much larger, so this may be a read error. The genes are TRBV6-6 and TRBJ2-3, with D unclear. The CDR3 spans 14 residues. CDR1 and CDR2 from the germline V gene are MNHNY and SVGAGI (reference sequence). The CDR3 bases are TGTGTCAGCATGGGGAAAACCCTATCAGATACGCAGTATTTT. Protein sequence: CVSMGKTLSDTQYF.

The V and J genes are TRBV18 and TRBJ2-2, with no clear D. CDR3 length equals 14 residues. Germline V gives CDR1 KGHSH, CDR2 LQKENI. Trimming removed 4 bases from V and 2 bases from J, with 8 bases in between. CDR3 sequence (DNA): TGTGCCAGCTCACGAAGGGATAACACCGGGGAGCTGTTTTTT. Translation: CASSRRDNTGELFF.